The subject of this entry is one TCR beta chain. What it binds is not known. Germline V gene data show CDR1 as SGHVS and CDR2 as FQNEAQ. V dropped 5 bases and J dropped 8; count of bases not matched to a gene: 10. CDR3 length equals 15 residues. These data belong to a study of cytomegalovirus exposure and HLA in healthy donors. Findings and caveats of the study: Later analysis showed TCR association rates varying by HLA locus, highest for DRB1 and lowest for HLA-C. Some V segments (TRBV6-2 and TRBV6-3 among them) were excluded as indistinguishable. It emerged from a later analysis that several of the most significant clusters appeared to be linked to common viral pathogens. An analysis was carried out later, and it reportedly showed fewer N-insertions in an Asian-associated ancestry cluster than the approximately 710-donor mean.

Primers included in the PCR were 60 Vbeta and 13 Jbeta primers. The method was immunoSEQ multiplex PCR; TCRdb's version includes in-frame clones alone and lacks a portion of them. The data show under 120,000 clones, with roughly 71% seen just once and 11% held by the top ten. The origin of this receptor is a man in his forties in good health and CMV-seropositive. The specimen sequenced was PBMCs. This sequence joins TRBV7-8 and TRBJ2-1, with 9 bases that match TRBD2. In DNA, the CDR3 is TGTGCCAGCAGCCTCAGCGGGGGGCGGGTGCATGAGCAGTTCTTC. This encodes CASSLSGGRVHEQFF.